The present T cell receptor beta chain was sequenced within a study of Graves' ophthalmopathy and Graves' hyperthyroidism. Broader study findings: Ophthalmopathy cases were distinguished from stable hyperthyroidism by a 13-signature model, reaching 85% to 90% sensitivity and over 80% specificity. Appearing in blood as well were most expanded thyroid clonotypes above 0.001 frequency.

Under 3 months in duration, the ophthalmopathy in affected donors had moderate-to-severe activity, CAS ≥3 and NOSPECS ≥4. Isolation of PBMCs was performed using 7.5 to 10 ml of fresh peripheral blood. The CDR3 covers 14 residues. Germline-derived CDR1 and CDR2 are DFQATT and SNEGSKA (reference sequence). The V segment lost 5 bases and the J segment 5 bases; nucleotides outside the gene matches: 7. This clonotype was seen a handful of times. Its antigen is undetermined. TCR beta CDR3 regions were amplified from RNA transcripts. The library came from an HTBI-primed first-round RT-PCR and a second-round multiplex PCR. Each CDR3 protein is one row after TCRdb ran MiXCR on the multiplex PCR reads. Altogether about 740,000 distinct CDR3 sequences are present, about 44% being singletons, with the ten largest covering 44%.

The clonotype originates from an adult man with Graves' ophthalmopathy. Sequenced input: peripheral blood. The chain joins TRBV20-1 to TRBJ1-4, with TRBD1 matching over 8 bases. The CDR3 loop is CSAAGGQVNEKLFF. The CDR3 nucleotides read TGCAGTGCTGCGGGGGGACAGGTCAATGAAAAACTGTTTTTT.